This T cell receptor beta chain appears in the sequencing data of a study of blood T cell repertoires in COVID-19. Looking at the study overall: In each case, the material was cDNA or gDNA derived from T cells, B-cell-depleted T cells, or PBMCs.

Using immunoSEQ multiplex PCR, the repertoire was profiled, and TCRdb retains in-frame clones only, with some absent. The sample includes under 250,000 clones, 86% of them seen just once. One Seattle source followed patients from active infection through their disease course. The germline V gene encodes CDR1 MNHEY and CDR2 SVGEGT. This CDR3 spans 21 amino acids. The V segment lost 5 bases and the J segment 0 bases; nucleotides outside the gene matches: 15. This clonotype was obtained from a man aged 45-65 years with COVID-19, enrolled during active disease. The sequencing input was peripheral blood. V and J are TRBV6-2 or TRBV6-3 and TRBJ2-4; 14 nucleotides align to TRBD2. CDR3 bases: TGTGCCAGCAGTCCACGGTTTGGGACTAGCGGGAGTTGGGTAGCCAAAAACATTCAGTACTTC. It yields the protein CASSPRFGTSGSWVAKNIQYF.